This T cell receptor beta chain was observed in a study of T cell repertoires in cytomegalovirus infection. TCRdb independently ran MiXCR on the reads; one entry per CDR3 protein. The sample holds about a million distinct CDR3 sequences; around 31% are singletons and the top ten take roughly an eighth. Comment on this clonotype: Its antigen is unidentified.

Study-level points and caveats: CMV-specific TCR beta clonotypes restricted by HLA-C were the ones dominating the ex vivo response.

The germline CDR1 and CDR2 sequences are SGHNT and YENEEA. The V segment lost 0 bases and the J segment 2 bases; nucleotides outside the gene matches: 6. The CDR3 runs 18 residues. V usage is TRBV11-3 and J usage is TRBJ2-1, with 11 bases that match TRBD2. This clonotype was obtained from a human donor in good health (CMV status not recorded). Some clones in this sample may be carry-over from other donors' samples. The sample consisted of cultured CD8+ T cells from PBMCs, taken from culture after CMV antigen stimulation. The CDR3 DNA follows: TGTGCCAGCAGCTTAGATAGCCTAGCGGGGGGAGCCTACAATGAGCAGTTCTTC. This gives the protein CASSLDSLAGGAYNEQFF.